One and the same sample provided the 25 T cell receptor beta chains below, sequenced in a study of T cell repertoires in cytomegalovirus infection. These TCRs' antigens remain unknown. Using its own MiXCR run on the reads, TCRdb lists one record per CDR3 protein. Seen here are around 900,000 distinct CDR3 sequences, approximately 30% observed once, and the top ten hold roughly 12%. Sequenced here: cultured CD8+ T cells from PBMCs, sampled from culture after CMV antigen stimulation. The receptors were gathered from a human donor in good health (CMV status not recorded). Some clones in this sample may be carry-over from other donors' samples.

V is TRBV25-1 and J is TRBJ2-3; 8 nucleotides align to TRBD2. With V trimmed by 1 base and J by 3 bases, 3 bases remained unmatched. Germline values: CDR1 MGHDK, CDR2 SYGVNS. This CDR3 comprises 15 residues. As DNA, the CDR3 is TGTGCCAGCAGTGAATTCGGGGGGGGGACAGATACGCAGTATTTT. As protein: CASSEFGGGTDTQYF.

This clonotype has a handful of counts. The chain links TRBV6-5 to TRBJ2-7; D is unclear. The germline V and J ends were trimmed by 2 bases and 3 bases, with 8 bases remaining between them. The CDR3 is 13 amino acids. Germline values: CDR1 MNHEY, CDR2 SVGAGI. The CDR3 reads CASSYVEHYEQYV. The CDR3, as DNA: TGTGCCAGCAGTTACGTGGAACACTACGAGCAGTACGTC.

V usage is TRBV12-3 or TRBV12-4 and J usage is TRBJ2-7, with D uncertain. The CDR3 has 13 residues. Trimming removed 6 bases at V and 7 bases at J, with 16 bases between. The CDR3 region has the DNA TGTGCCAGCAGCCCGCGCTCGGCTGGGGAGCAGTACTTC. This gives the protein CASSPRSAGEQYF.

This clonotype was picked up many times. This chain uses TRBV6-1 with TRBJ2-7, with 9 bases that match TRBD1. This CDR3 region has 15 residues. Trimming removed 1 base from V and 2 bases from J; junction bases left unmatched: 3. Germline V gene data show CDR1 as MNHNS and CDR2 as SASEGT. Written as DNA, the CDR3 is TGTGCCAGCAGTGAAGATTGGACAGGGGCCTACGAGCAGTACTTC. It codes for CASSEDWTGAYEQYF.

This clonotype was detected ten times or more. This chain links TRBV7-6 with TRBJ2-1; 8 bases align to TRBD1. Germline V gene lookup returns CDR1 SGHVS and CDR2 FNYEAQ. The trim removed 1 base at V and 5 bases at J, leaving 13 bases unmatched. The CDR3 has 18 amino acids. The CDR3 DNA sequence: TGTGCCAGCAGCTTAGATTTCTCGTGGGACAGGCGAAACAATGAGCAGTTCTTC. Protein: CASSLDFSWDRRNNEQFF.

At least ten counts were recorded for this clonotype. CDR3 sequence reads: CASSPVPLRENTEAFF. The CDR3 nucleotides are TGTGCCAGCAGCCCTGTACCCCTTAGGGAGAACACTGAAGCTTTCTTT. The rearrangement joins TRBV7-9 to TRBJ1-1; D not resolved. Germline CDR1 is SEHNR and CDR2 is FQNEAQ (reference sequence). The CDR3 sequence is 16 residues long. With 5 bases removed from V and 1 base from J, the gap between germline ends came to 17 bases.

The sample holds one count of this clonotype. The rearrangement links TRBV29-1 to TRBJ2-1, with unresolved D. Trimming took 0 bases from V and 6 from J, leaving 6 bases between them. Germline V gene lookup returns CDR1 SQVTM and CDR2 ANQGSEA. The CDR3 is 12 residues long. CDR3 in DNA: TGCAGCGTTGAAGACACCCGCAATGAGCAGTTCTTC. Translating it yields CSVEDTRNEQFF.

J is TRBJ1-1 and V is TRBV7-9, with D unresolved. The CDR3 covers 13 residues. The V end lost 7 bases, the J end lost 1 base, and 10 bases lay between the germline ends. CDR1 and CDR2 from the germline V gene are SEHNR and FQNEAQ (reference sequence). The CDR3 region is CASILPSNTEAFF. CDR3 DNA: TGTGCCAGCATCCTCCCCTCGAACACTGAAGCTTTCTTT.

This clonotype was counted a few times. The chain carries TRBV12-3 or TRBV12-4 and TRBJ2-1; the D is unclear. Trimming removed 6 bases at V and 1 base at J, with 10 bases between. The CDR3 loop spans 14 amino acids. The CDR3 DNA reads TGTGCCAGCAGCCTGACACCTTCCTACAATGAGCAGTTCTTC. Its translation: CASSLTPSYNEQFF.

The CDR3 loop reads CASSSPGLAAFTDTQYF. The CDR3 bases are TGTGCCAGCAGCTCCCCGGGACTAGCGGCTTTCACAGATACGCAGTATTTT. The chain couples TRBV5-4 to TRBJ2-3; TRBD2 matches 11 bases. With V trimmed by 3 bases and J by 2 bases, 8 bases remained unmatched. Per germline, CDR1 SGHNT and CDR2 YYREEE (reference sequence). The CDR3 runs to 17 residues.

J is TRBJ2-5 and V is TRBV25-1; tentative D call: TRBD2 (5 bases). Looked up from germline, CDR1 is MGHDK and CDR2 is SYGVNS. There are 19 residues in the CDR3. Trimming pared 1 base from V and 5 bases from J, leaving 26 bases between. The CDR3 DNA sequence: TGTGCCAGCAGTGAATCCCACCTGCCCGGGAACTTTAGGTGTGAGACCCAGTACTTC. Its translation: CASSESHLPGNFRCETQYF.

CDR3 DNA: TGTGCCAGCAGCTCCGAGGACTTCGGGTACAATGAGCAGTTCTTC. Residues: CASSSEDFGYNEQFF. This rearrangement joins TRBV7-2 to TRBJ2-1, with D perhaps TRBD2 (5 bases). This CDR3 region has 15 residues. The V end was cut by 4 bases, the J end by 4 bases, with 14 bases between. The germline CDR1 and CDR2 sequences are SGHTA and FQGNSA. The full variable domain, rest sourced from reference TRBV7-2 and TRBJ2-1, is GAGVSQSPSNKVTEKGKDVELRCDPISGHTALYWYRQSLGQGLEFLIYFQGNSAPDKSGLPSDRFSAERTGGSVSTLTIQRTQQEDSAVYLCASSSEDFGYNEQFFGPGTRLTVL.

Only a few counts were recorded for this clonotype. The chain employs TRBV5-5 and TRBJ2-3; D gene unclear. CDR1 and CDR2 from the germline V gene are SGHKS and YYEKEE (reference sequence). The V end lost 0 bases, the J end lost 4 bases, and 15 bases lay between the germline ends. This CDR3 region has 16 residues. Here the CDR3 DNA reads TGTGCCAGCAGCTTGGCAGGAGTCATGCGCGCAGATACGCAGTATTTT. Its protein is CASSLAGVMRADTQYF.

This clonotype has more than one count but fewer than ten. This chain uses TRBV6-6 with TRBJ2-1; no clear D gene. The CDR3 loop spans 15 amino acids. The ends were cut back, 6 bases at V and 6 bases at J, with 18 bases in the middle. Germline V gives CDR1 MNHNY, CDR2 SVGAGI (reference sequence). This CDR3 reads CASSSGSVTGNEQFF. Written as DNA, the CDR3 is TGTGCCAGCAGCTCCGGTAGTGTTACGGGCAATGAGCAGTTCTTC.

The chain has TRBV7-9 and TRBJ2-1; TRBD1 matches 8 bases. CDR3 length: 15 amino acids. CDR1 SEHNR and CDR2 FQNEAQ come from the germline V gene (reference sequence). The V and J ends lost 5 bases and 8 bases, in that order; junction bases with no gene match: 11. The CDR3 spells CASSPRDRISDEQFF. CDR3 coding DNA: TGTGCCAGCAGCCCGCGGGACAGGATTTCAGATGAGCAGTTCTTC. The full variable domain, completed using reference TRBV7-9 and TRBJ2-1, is DTGVSQNPRHKITKRGQNVTFRCDPISEHNRLYWYRQTLGQGPEFLTYFQNEAQLEKSRLLSDRFSAERPKGSFSTLEIQRTEQGDSAMYLCASSPRDRISDEQFFGPGTRLTVL.

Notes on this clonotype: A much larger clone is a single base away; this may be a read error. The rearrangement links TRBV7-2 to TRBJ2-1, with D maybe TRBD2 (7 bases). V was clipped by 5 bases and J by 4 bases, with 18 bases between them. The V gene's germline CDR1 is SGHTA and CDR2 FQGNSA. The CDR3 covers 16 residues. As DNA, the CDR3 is TGTGCCAGCAGCGCCTGGGGGGGGCCCCCATACAATGAGCAGTTCTTC. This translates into CASSAWGGPPYNEQFF.

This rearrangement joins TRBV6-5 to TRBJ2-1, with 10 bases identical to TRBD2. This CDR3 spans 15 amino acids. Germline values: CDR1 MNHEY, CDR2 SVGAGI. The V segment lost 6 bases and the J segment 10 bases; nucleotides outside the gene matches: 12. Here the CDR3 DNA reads TGTGCCAGCAGCATCCGGACTAGCGGAGAGGGGGAGCAGTTCTTC. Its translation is CASSIRTSGEGEQFF.

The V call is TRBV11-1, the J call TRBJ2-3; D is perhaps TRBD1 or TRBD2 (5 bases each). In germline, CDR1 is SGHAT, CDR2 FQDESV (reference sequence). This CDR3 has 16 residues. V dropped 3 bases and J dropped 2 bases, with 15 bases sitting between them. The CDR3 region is CASSLLGELPTDTQYF. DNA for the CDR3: TGTGCCAGCAGCTTGTTGGGGGAATTACCCACAGATACGCAGTATTTT.

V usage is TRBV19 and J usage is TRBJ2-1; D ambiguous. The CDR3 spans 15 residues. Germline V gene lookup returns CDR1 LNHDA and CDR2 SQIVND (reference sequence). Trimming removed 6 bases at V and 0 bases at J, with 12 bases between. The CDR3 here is CASRLQLRSYNEQFF. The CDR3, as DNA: TGTGCCAGTAGACTCCAGTTACGCTCCTACAATGAGCAGTTCTTC.

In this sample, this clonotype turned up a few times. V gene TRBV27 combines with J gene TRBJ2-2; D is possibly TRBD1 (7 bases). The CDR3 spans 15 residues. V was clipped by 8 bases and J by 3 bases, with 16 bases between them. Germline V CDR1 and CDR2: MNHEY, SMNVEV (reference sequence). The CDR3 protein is CASSFRGAYTGELFF. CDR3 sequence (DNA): TGTGCCAGCTCATTCAGGGGGGCCTACACCGGGGAGCTGTTTTTT.

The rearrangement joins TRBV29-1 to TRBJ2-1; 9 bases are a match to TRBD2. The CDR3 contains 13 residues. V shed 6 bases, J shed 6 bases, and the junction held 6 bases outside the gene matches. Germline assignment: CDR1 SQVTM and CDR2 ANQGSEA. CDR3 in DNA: TGCAGCGTCGGCGGGGGGGCCAGCAATGAGCAGTTCTTC. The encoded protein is CSVGGGASNEQFF.

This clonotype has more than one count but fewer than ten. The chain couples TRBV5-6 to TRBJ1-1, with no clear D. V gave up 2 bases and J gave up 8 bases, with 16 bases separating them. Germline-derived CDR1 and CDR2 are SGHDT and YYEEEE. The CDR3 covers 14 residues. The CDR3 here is CASSFGDREVEAFF. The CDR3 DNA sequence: TGTGCCAGCAGCTTCGGAGATCGGGAAGTGGAAGCTTTCTTT.

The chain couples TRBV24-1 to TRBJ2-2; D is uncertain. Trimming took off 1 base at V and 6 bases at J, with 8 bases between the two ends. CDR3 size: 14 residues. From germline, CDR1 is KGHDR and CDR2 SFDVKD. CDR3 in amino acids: CATSDFRPAGELFF. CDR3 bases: TGTGCCACCAGTGATTTTCGGCCAGCCGGGGAGCTGTTTTTT.

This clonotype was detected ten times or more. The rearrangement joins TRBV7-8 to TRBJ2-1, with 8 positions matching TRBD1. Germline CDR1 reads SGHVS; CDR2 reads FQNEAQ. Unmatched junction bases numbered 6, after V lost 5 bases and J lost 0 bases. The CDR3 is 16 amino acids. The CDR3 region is CASSVLTGGSYNEQFF. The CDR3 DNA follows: TGTGCCAGCAGCGTACTAACAGGGGGCTCCTACAATGAGCAGTTCTTC.

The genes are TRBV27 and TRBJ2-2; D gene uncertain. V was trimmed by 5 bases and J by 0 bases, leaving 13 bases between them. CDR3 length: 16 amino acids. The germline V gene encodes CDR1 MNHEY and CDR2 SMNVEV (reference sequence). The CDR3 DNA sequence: TGTGCCAGCAGTCAAGGGAACACTCCGAACACCGGGGAGCTGTTTTTT. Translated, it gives CASSQGNTPNTGELFF.